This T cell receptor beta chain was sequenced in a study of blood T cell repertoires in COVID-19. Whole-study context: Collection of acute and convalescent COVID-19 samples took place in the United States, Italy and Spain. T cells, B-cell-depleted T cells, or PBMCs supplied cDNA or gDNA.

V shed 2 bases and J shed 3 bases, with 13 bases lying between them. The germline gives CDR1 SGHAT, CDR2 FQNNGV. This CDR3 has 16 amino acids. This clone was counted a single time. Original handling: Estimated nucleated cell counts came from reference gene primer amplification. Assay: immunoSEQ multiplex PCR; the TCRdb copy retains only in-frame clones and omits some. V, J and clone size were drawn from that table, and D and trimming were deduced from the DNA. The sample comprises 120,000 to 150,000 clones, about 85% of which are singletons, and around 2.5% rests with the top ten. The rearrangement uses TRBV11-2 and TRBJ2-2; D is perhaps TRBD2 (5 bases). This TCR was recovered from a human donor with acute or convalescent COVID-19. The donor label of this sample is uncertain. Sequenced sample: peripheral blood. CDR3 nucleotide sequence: TGTGCCAGCAGCTTATTTGTGGGAGACGACACCGGGGAGCTGTTTTTT. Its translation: CASSLFVGDDTGELFF.